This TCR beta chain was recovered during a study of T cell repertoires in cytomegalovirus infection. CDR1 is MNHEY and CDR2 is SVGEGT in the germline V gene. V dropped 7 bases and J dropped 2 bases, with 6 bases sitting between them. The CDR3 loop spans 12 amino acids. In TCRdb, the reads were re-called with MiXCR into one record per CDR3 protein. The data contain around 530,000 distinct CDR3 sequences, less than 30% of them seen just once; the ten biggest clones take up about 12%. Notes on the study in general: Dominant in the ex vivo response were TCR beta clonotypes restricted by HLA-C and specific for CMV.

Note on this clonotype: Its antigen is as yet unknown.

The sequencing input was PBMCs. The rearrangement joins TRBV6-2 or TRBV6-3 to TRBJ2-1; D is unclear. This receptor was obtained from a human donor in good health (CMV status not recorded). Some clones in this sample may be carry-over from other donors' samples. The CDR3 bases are TGTGCCAGCACGGTTCCCTACAATGAGCAGTTCTTC. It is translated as CASTVPYNEQFF.